This note documents a single TCR beta chain sequence. This sample is part of a study of blood T cell repertoires in COVID-19. Background on the study: The United States, Italy and Spain were the sources of the acute and convalescent COVID-19 samples. T cells, B-cell-depleted T cells, or PBMCs provided the cDNA or gDNA that served as material.

The V end was cut by 0 bases, the J end by 7 bases, with 13 bases between. Germline V CDR1 and CDR2: GTSNPN, SVGIG (reference sequence). CDR3 length equals 13 residues. Authors' processing steps: Cell counts per sample came from amplifying reference gene primers. The method was immunoSEQ multiplex PCR; TCRdb's version includes in-frame clones alone and lacks a portion of them. D and trimming were read from the DNA, whereas the V and J calls and clone size are those reported in that table. Here the sample spans 310,000 or so clones, 88% being singletons. The sequence came from a woman between 45 and 60 years old with active or convalescent COVID-19. The rearrangement uses TRBV30 and TRBJ2-7, with D possibly matching TRBD2 (6 bases). Sequencing was performed on peripheral blood. CDR3 nucleotide sequence: TGTGCCTGGAGTGTACAACCCGGGGGTGAGCAGTACTTC. Protein product: CAWSVQPGGEQYF.